This is a list of T cell receptor beta chains from one sample in a study of shared clonotypes between healthy human individuals. Sequenced by immunoSEQ multiplex PCR; TCRdb stores in-frame clones only, minus some. The table includes about 1.1 million clones, 77% detected once. Sample: memory CD4+ T cells from PBMCs. The receptors stem from a man aged 18 to 29 in good health. Some clones in this sample may be carry-over from other donors' samples. Each CDR3 is given without its conserved first and last residue. Rows give clone size only sometimes, using once, few, many, or a class for an expanded clone.

TRBJ2-7	TRBV7-2	14	NA	ASSPRFLGSLHEQY
TRBJ1-1	TRBV7-2	12	few	ASSLRTGYTEAF
TRBJ1-1	TRBV18	14	NA	ASSPDRGSSSTEAF
TRBJ1-4	TRBV2	13	once	ASSPLQGRGEKLF
TRBJ1-1	TRBV6-5	14	many	ASSYRTGPMNTEAF
TRBJ1-1	TRBV18	10	NA	ASSPRVTEAF
TRBJ2-1	TRBV28	13	NA	ASGAMLGPYNEQF
TRBJ2-5	TRBV5-4	10	NA	ATSEIQETQY
TRBJ2-7	TRBV10-1	14	NA	ANPMQRQGLPYEQY
TRBJ2-2	TRBV7-3	13	NA	ASSSLREPTGELF
TRBJ2-7	TRBV5-1	13	NA	ASSVGTASSYEQY
TRBJ2-5	TRBV7-9	14	NA	ASSLGVAGTQETQY
TRBJ2-3	TRBV7-9	11	NA	ASSLRDGDTQY
TRBJ1-2	TRBV7-9	10	NA	ASSRDNYGYT
TRBJ2-6	TRBV29-1	13	NA	SVVGSGSGANVLT
TRBJ1-1	TRBV5-4	12	few	ASSWGQGDTEAF
TRBJ1-4	TRBV5-5	12	NA	ASSPGTAHEKLF
TRBJ2-7	TRBV20-1	9	NA	SARYKSEQY
TRBJ1-4	TRBV4-1	15	NA	ASSQLGTGGANEKLF
TRBJ2-7	TRBV11-3	12	NA	ASSLGGDSYEQY
TRBJ2-5	TRBV7-9	13	NA	ASSPKDWGQETQY
TRBJ1-4	TRBV5-1	14	NA	ASSPRVGQGTEKLF
TRBJ1-2	TRBV9	11	few	ASSVGPVSGYT
TRBJ2-3	TRBV5-1	13	NA	ASSLPSGSTDTQY